This entry lists 24 T cell receptor beta chains sequenced from one sample in a study of response to subunit inactivated influenza vaccine. Via MiXCR, TCRdb re-called the RT-PCR reads, giving one row per CDR3 protein. The sample has over 150,000 distinct CDR3 sequences, about 9% seen once. The sample in question was non-naive T cells sorted from PBMCs, obtained on the day of vaccination. The receptors were sampled from a man between 45 and 60 years old who received an inactivated influenza vaccine.

Only a few counts were recorded for this clonotype. The chain joins TRBV7-6 to TRBJ1-6; D is undetermined. Germline V gene sequence: CDR1 SGHVS, CDR2 FNYEAQ. The V gene lost 1 base and the J gene lost 0 bases, with 7 bases spanning the gap. The CDR3 is made up of 16 amino acids. The CDR3, as DNA: TGTGCCAGCAGCTTAGATGCCAGCTCCTATAATTCACCCCTCCACTTT. Protein product: CASSLDASSYNSPLHF.

J is TRBJ2-7 and V is TRBV28, with 8 bases fitting TRBD1. V lost 5 bases and J lost 5; bases outside the gene matches: 11. The CDR3 is 15 residues long. Germline V gene data show CDR1 as MDHEN and CDR2 as SYDVKM. The DNA of the CDR3 is TGTGCCAGCAGTCCAGGAGACAGGGGATTCAACGAGCAGTACTTC. Its translation: CASSPGDRGFNEQYF.

The genes are TRBV5-6 and TRBJ2-2; 8 bases map to TRBD1. Germline assignment: CDR1 SGHDT and CDR2 YYEEEE. With 0 bases clipped from V and 3 bases from J, the junction kept 16 bases outside the gene matches. The CDR3 totals 20 residues. CDR3 in DNA: TGTGCCAGCAGCTTGGTTATTCGGTGGGGACAGGACGAGGACACCGGGGAGCTGTTTTTT. Translation gives CASSLVIRWGQDEDTGELFF.

The CDR3 region has the DNA TGTGCCAGCAGCCGCTCCGGGACAGACCCCTACGAGCAGTACTTC. Translated: CASSRSGTDPYEQYF. The chain couples TRBV7-2 to TRBJ2-7, with TRBD1 matching over 7 bases. Germline V gives CDR1 SGHTA, CDR2 FQGNSA. J was trimmed by 2 bases and V by 5 bases; bases with no gene match: 9. This CDR3 contains 15 residues.

Written as DNA, the CDR3 is TGTGCCAGCAGCCGTGGGCAGAGCTCCTACGAGCAGTACTTC. Its protein is CASSRGQSSYEQYF. The rearrangement uses TRBV3-1 and TRBJ2-7, with D uncertain. The germline gives CDR1 LGHDT, CDR2 YNNKEL (reference sequence). The CDR3 has 14 residues. The V end lost 4 bases, the J end lost 0 bases, and 10 bases lay between the germline ends.

Many counts were recorded for this clonotype. This chain connects TRBV4-2 to TRBJ1-1, with a possible D match to TRBD1 (6 bases). Per germline, CDR1 LGHNA and CDR2 YNFKEQ. The length of the CDR3 is 15 residues. Trimming cost V 4 bases and J 5 bases, with 17 bases left between them. For the CDR3, the DNA is TGTGCCAGCAGCCTCCTACAACTCACAGGGACTGAAGCTTTCTTT. Protein product: CASSLLQLTGTEAFF.

The J gene is TRBJ2-3, the V gene TRBV6-1, with 12 positions matching TRBD2. The CDR3 sequence is 14 residues long. Losses at the gene ends were 7 bases for V and 5 bases for J; bases not matched to a gene: 4. Germline loops: CDR1 MNHNS, CDR2 SASEGT. CDR3 loop: CASMETSGRDTQYF. In DNA form, the CDR3 reads TGTGCCAGCATGGAGACTAGCGGGAGAGATACGCAGTATTTT.

CDR3 in amino acids: CSASPGTRTDTQYF. CDR3 bases: TGCAGTGCGTCCCCCGGGACTAGAACAGATACGCAGTATTTT. V usage is TRBV20-1 and J usage is TRBJ2-3; 8 bases match TRBD2. After removal of 6 bases from V and 3 bases from J, the junction contained 8 bases not matched to a gene. Germline V gene sequence: CDR1 DFQATT, CDR2 SNEGSKA (reference sequence). The CDR3 runs 14 residues.

In the case of this clonotype: Sequence at one end of the junction differs from germline and may be a read error. The chain combines TRBV3-1 with TRBJ1-5; possible D gene TRBD1, 6 bases. Germline V lookup: CDR1 LGHDT, CDR2 YNNKEL (reference sequence). The CDR3 contains 15 residues. CDR3 sequence reads: CASSQVLGANQHQHF. The CDR3 region has the DNA TGTGCCAGCAGCCAAGTGCTGGGGGCTAATCAGCACCAGCATTTT. Full variable domain (missing parts from reference TRBV3-1 and TRBJ1-5): DTAVSQTPKYLVTQMGNDKSIKCEQNLGHDTMYWYKQDSKKFLKIMFSYNNKELIINETVPNRFSPKSPDKAHLNLHINSLELGDSAVYFCASSQVLGANQHQHFGDGTRLSIL.

Written as DNA, the CDR3 is TGTGCCAGCAACGTAGGGCTAGCGGCTAGCACAGATACGCAGTATTTT. It is translated as CASNVGLAASTDTQYF. The gene calls are TRBV13 and TRBJ2-3; 7 bases map to TRBD2. CDR1 PRHDT and CDR2 FYEKMQ come from the germline V gene (reference sequence). The CDR3 covers 16 residues. Unmatched junction bases numbered 10, after V lost 7 bases and J lost 0 bases.

This clonotype appeared many times. The chain links TRBV7-9 to TRBJ2-2, with 7 bases that match TRBD1. Trimming took 6 bases from V and 2 from J; bases not matched to a gene: 3. Germline loops: CDR1 SEHNR, CDR2 FQNEAQ (reference sequence). This CDR3 has 14 amino acids. The DNA of the CDR3 is TGTGCCAGCAGACGGGACAGCAACACCGGGGAGCTGTTTTTT. It encodes CASRRDSNTGELFF.

The rearrangement joins TRBV2 to TRBJ1-4; 11 bases are shared with TRBD1. There are 13 residues in the CDR3. The J segment lost 15 bases and the V segment lost 5 bases, leaving 8 bases of the junction unmatched. Germline V gene lookup returns CDR1 SNHLY and CDR2 FYNNEI. This CDR3 reads CASSSGTGGRMFF. The CDR3 coding sequence is TGTGCCAGCAGTTCGGGGACAGGGGGAAGGATGTTTTTT. The entire variable domain, with the rest obtained from reference TRBV2 and TRBJ1-4, is as follows: EPEVTQTPSHQVTQMGQEVILRCVPISNHLYFYWYRQILGQKVEFLVSFYNNEISEKSEIFDDQFSVERPDGSNFTLKIRSTKLEDSAMYFCASSSGTGGRMFFGSGTQLSVL.

This clonotype has a handful of counts. The rearrangement uses TRBV28 and TRBJ1-3; D is unclear. CDR3 length: 16 residues. The germline V gene has CDR1 MDHEN and CDR2 SYDVKM. The ends were cut back, 8 bases at V and 0 bases at J, with 17 bases in the middle. The CDR3 nucleotides read TGTGCCAGCCGGTGGGGTGGCTCAAGCTCTGGAAACACCATATATTTT. It encodes CASRWGGSSSGNTIYF.

In its sample, this clonotype was seen many times. The rearrangement links TRBV7-2 to TRBJ2-1; D is possibly TRBD1 or TRBD2 (5 bases each). V was cut by 6 bases and J by 5 bases, with 11 bases left in between. Germline V gene data show CDR1 as SGHTA and CDR2 as FQGNSA. The CDR3 length is 13 residues. The CDR3 loop reads CASRLGPNNEQFF. In DNA, the CDR3 is TGTGCCAGCAGATTGGGACCAAACAATGAGCAGTTCTTC.

Ten or more counts support this clonotype. The V gene is TRBV12-3 or TRBV12-4, the J gene TRBJ2-4; D is unclear. The CDR3 totals 16 residues. V lost 5 bases, J lost 0 bases, and 14 bases lay in between. The CDR3 loop reads CASSPHNRQAKNIQYF. The CDR3 bases are TGTGCCAGCAGTCCCCATAATAGGCAAGCCAAAAACATTCAGTACTTC.

Concerning this clonotype itself: A read error may account for a junction end that differs from germline. The V and J genes are TRBV4-1 and TRBJ2-1, with D possibly TRBD1 on 5 matching bases. Germline V gives CDR1 MGHRA, CDR2 YSYEKL. CDR3 size: 16 residues. As DNA, the CDR3 is TGCGCCAGCAGCCAAGGTAGCTGGGGCTCCTACACTGAGCAGTTCTTC. Residues: CASSQGSWGSYTEQFF.

This clonotype was counted a few times. V usage is TRBV11-2 and J usage is TRBJ2-2; the D is unclear. The CDR3 is 14 amino acids. Germline V gene lookup returns CDR1 SGHAT and CDR2 FQNNGV. V lost 3 bases and J lost 0, with 5 bases in between. CDR3 bases: TGTGCCAGCAGCTTTACAACGAACACCGGGGAGCTGTTTTTT. It translates to CASSFTTNTGELFF.

This clonotype was detected a few times. The rearrangement uses TRBV5-1 and TRBJ2-3, with D perhaps matching TRBD1 (6 bases). Germline V CDR1 and CDR2: SGHRS, YFSETQ. The CDR3 contains 15 residues. V dropped 2 bases and J dropped 0 bases, with 10 bases sitting between them. CDR3: CASSLQGSSTDTQYF. The CDR3 coding sequence is TGCGCCAGCAGCTTACAGGGAAGTAGCACAGATACGCAGTATTTT.

The chain recombines TRBV29-1 with TRBJ1-2, with D tentatively TRBD1 (6 bases). The CDR3 has 14 residues. The ends were cut back, 7 bases at V and 8 bases at J, with 23 bases in the middle. Germline assignment: CDR1 SQVTM and CDR2 ANQGSEA. CDR3 amino acids: CSAQQGQGGRGYTF. CDR3 sequence (DNA): TGCAGCGCCCAGCAGGGGCAGGGCGGGAGGGGCTACACCTTC.

In its sample, this clonotype was seen many times. The chain joins TRBV7-2 to TRBJ1-2; D unclear. This CDR3 spans 14 amino acids. The germline V gene has CDR1 SGHTA and CDR2 FQGNSA. V was cut by 5 bases and J by 2 bases, with 12 bases left in between. The CDR3 nucleotides are TGTGCCAGCAGCCTCATTCCGGACAACTATGGCTACACCTTC. This encodes CASSLIPDNYGYTF.

V is TRBV14 and J is TRBJ2-3; no firm D call. Trimming shortened V by 2 bases and J by 2 bases, and 23 bases separated the two germline ends. CDR1 and CDR2 (germline): SGHDN, FVKESK. CDR3 length: 19 amino acids. Here the CDR3 DNA reads TGTGCCAGCAGCCAACCTACGTACAAAGGGCCCAGGTACACAGATACGCAGTATTTT. Amino acids: CASSQPTYKGPRYTDTQYF.

V is TRBV9 and J is TRBJ2-2, with TRBD2 matching over 9 bases. CDR1 is SGDLS and CDR2 is YYNGEE in the germline V gene. This CDR3 contains 16 residues. The V and J ends lost 4 bases and 5 bases, in that order; junction bases with no gene match: 9. CDR3 in amino acids: CASSPDSGRITGELFF. CDR3 sequence (DNA): TGTGCCAGCAGCCCGGATAGCGGGAGAATTACCGGGGAGCTGTTTTTT.

The DNA for the CDR3 is TGCGCCAGCAGCCAAGATCTGGCTGCGGGACCCCTCCACTTT. This gives the protein CASSQDLAAGPLHF. The V call is TRBV4-3, the J call TRBJ1-6; no definite D call. CDR3 length equals 14 residues. V was shortened by 0 bases and J by 12 bases, with 12 bases between the two germline ends. Germline V gives CDR1 LGHNA, CDR2 YSLEER.

This clonotype has only a few counts. The genes are TRBV5-8 and TRBJ2-5, with 7 bases fitting TRBD1. In germline, CDR1 is SGHTS, CDR2 YDEGEE. J was trimmed by 2 bases and V by 3 bases; bases with no gene match: 7. The CDR3 is made up of 15 amino acids. This chain's CDR3 is CASSSKGAPQETQYF. The CDR3 nucleotides are TGTGCCAGCAGCTCCAAGGGGGCCCCACAAGAGACCCAGTACTTC.